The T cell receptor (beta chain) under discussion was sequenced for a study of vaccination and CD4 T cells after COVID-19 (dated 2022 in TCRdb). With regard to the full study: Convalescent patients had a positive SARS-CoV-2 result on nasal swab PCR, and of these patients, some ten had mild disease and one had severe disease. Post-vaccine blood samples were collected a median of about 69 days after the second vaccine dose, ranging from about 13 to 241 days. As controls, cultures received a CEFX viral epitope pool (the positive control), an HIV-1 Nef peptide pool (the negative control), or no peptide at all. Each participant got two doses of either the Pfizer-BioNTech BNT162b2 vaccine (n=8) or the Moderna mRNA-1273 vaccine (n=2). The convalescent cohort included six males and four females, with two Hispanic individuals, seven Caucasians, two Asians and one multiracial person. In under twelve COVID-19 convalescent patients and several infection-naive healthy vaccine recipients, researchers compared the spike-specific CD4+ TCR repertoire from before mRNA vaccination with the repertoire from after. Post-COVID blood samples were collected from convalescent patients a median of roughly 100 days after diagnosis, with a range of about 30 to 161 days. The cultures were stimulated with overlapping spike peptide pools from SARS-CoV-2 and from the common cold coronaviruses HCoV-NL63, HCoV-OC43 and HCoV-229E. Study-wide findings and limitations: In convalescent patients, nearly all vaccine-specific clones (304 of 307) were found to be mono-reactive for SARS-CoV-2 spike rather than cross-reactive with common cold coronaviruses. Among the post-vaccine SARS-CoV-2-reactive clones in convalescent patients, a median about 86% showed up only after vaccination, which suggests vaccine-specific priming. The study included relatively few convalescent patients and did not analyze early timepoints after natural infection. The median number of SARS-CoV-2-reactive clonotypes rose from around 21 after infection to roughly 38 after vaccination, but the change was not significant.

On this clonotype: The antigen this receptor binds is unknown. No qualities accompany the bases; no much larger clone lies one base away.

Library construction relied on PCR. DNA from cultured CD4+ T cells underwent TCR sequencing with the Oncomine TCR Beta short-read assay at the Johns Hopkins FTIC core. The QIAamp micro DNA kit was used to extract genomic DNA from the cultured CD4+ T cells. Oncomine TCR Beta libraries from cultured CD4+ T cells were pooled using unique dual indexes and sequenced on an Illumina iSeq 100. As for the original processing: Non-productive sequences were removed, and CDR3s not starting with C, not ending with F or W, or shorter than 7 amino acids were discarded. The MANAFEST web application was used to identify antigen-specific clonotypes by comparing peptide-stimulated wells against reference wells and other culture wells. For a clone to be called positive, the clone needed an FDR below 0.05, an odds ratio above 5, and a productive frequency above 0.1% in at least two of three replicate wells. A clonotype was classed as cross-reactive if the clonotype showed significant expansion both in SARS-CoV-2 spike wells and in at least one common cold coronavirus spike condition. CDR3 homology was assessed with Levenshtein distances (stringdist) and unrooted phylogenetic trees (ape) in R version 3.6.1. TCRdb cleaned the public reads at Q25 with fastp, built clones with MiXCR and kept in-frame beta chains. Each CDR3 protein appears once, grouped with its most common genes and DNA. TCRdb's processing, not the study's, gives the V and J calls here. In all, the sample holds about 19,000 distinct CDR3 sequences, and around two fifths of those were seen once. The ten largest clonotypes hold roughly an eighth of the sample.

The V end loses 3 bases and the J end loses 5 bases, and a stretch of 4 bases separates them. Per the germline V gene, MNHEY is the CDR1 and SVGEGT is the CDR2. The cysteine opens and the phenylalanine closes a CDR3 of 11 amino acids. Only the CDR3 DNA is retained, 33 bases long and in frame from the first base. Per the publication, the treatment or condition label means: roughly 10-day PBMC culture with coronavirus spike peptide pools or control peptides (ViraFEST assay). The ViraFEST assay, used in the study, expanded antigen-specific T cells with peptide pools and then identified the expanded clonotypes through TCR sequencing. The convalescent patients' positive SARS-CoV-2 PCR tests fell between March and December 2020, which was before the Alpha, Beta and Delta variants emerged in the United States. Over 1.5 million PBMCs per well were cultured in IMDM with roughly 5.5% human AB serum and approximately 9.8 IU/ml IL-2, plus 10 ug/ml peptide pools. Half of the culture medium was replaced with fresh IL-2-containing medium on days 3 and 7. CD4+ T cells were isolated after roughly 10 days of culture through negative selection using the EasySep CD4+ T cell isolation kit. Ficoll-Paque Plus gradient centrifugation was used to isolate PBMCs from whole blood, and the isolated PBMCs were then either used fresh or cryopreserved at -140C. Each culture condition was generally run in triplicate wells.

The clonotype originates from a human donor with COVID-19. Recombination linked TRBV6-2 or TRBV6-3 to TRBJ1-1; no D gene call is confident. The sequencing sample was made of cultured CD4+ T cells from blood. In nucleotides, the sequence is TGTGCCAGCAGTTATCATACTGAAGCTTTCTTT. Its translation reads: CASSYHTEAFF.